The sequence of this T cell receptor (beta chain) was determined in a study of cytomegalovirus exposure and HLA in healthy donors (dated by TCRdb to the late 2010s). Broadly, across the study: According to an earlier analysis of 450 to 650 of the donors, about 179 million T cells yielded 95 million to 140 million unique TCR beta sequences and 250 to 350 Gb of sequence data. An early release covering roughly 580 HLA-typed donors comprised approximately 300 gigabases of sequencing data and approximately 85 million unique TCR sequences. Of the roughly 400 genotyped donors, over 70% fell in the genetic ancestry cluster associated with self-reported Caucasian donors. The aim of the study was to test whether cataloging public T cell receptors could identify signatures of past pathogen exposure. The study used immunosequencing to profile the T cell repertoires of approximately 650 subjects and linked those repertoires to cytomegalovirus serostatus. Along with the roughly 670-subject first cohort, a separate validation cohort of 120 different subjects was used. To predict cytomegalovirus infection status, the study combined high-throughput TCR immunosequencing, statistical association of individual TCRs with disease status, and machine learning. A later analysis re-examined previously published TCR beta repertoires from about 670 donors and added high-resolution HLA genotyping to investigate patterns of TCR occurrence. Rather than using new phenotypic data, the later analysis identified candidate immune exposures from TCR beta sequences and from how often those sequences occurred across donors. In an earlier analysis of 500 to 650 of the donors, high-throughput TCR beta sequencing was used to judge whether each TCR beta V gene segment behaved as functional or pseudogenic. Alongside the repertoire data, information on donor age, sex, ethnicity and CMV serostatus was compiled. In a later genetic analysis, genome-wide SNP genotypes for about 65% of the roughly 700 donors were used, and that subset was treated as a discovery cohort. Every discovery cohort repertoire had been produced on one sequencing platform. Both class I and class II loci were covered by HLA typing, at four-digit resolution. Typing coverage differed by locus: A, B, C, DRB1 and DQB1 were typed in about 620-640 donors, DQA1 in about 500, DPA1 in over 600, and DPB1 in just under 490. Roughly 5 DR-DQ haplotypes were handled as single units for association and clustering, since linkage in the cohort was strong. Among some 400 genotyped donors of the cohort, an average of around 240,000 unique TCR beta nucleotide sequences were sequenced per donor, approximately 20% of them non-productive.

Libraries were built with the immunoSEQ multiplex PCR assay. The multiplex PCR relied on a mix of 60 forward primers for TCR Vbeta segments and 13 reverse primers for TCR Jbeta segments. The CDR3 region of rearranged TCR beta genes was amplified from genomic DNA with a multiplex PCR assay. On the Illumina HiSeq System, the amplified TCR beta libraries were sequenced as 87-base-pair reads. From the authors' description of their analysis: A later analysis tallied tens of millions of unique TCR beta chains across the 610 or so repertoires, and some 10 million of those chains were shared by two or more donors. To remove PCR and sequencing errors, raw reads were error-corrected and collapsed into unique sequences using a nearest-neighbor algorithm that merged closely related sequences. V, D and J gene segments were assigned by aligning CDR3 sequences to IMGT reference sequences. Each retained sequence needed at least a six-nucleotide match to both a V gene segment and a J gene segment. Rearrangements were classified as productive when the CDR3 lacked stop codons and remained in frame with V and J, and all other rearrangements were classified as non-productive. CDR3 was defined by IMGT convention, running from the second conserved V-encoded cysteine to the conserved J-encoded phenylalanine. In an earlier analysis of around 600 of the donors, sequences lacking an unambiguous match to a single V gene segment were excluded. In an earlier analysis of some 590 of the donors, a V segment was called functional when productive rearrangements were above 56.7%, and segregating when the standard deviation between donors exceeded 5%. A statistical classification framework was developed to diagnose cytomegalovirus status using the catalog of TCR beta chain sequences. V and J gene assignment, in a later analysis, came from comparing TCR nucleotide sequences with IMGT/GENE-DB human TR gene sequences. A later analysis assigned CDR3 sequences and most-parsimonious VDJ recombination scenarios with the TCRdist pipeline. A later analysis defined each TCR beta chain by its CDR3 amino acid sequence plus V-gene family, and excluded reads lacking a unique V-gene family. In a later analysis, fewer than 600 highly shared, low-generation-probability nucleotide sequences were removed to address suspected cross-contamination and a sequencing artifact. In a later analysis, a clonal expansion index for each public chain was calculated from normalized within-repertoire ranks of inferred template counts. A later analysis computed generation probabilities with a VDJ recombination model fitted to out-of-frame rearrangements, and checked the results against IGoR. A later analysis scored TCR-TCR, TCR-HLA and TCR-CMV co-occurrence with hypergeometric tests, applying a repertoire-size bias correction to TCR pairs. False discovery rates were estimated in a later analysis by permuting HLA or CMV assignments 20 times. In a later analysis, co-occurring TCRs were grouped using DBSCAN, with TCRdist sequence similarity added in when clustering inside HLA-allele-positive subsets. For co-occurrence clustering, repertoires with fewer than 30,000 or more than 120,000 public chains were excluded, along with roughly 5 repertoires with anomalous nucleotide sharing. Imported from immuneACCESS, the table was reduced by TCRdb to in-frame sequences with V and J called. These copies leave out some clones; in studies compared against another copy, an unresolved V gene accounts for under half, and the cause of the remainder is not known. Clone size and the V and J calls come from that table; the DNA yielded D and trimming. This sample holds more than 140,000 clones; 70% to 85% were observed only once. The top ten constitute 1.9% of the sample.

Study-wide findings and limitations: CMV serostatus was the only immune exposure information available for the cohort. A few of the identified cytomegalovirus-associated TCR beta chains were confirmed in vitro to be specific for cytomegalovirus antigens. A further reported finding was that TCR beta sequences accurately predicted the HLA-A and HLA-B alleles for most subjects in the first cohort. HLA typing was unavailable for some donors at each locus, so association tests used only the typed subset. A later genetic analysis associated a missense DCLRE1C variant with V-gene and J-gene trimming of TCR beta chains, and an independent cohort replicated the association. In an earlier analysis of roughly 560 of the donors, most TCR beta V segments were observed in productive rearrangements about 87% or about 30% of the time, broadly matching IMGT annotations. A later analysis found that TCR association rates varied across HLA loci, with DRB1 alleles showing the most associated TCRs and HLA-C alleles the fewest. The earlier analysis of about 600 of the donors excluded 15 to 20 rarely observed V segments, including chromosome 9 orphons, because counts were too low. Only TCR beta chains were sequenced in this cohort, and the absence of alpha or paired-chain data limited detectable features. The presence/absence analyses assumed that sequencing depth was roughly uniform across donors, and that assumption may not be true. Assigning TCR associations to individual alleles was difficult when HLA alleles, especially DR and DQ, strongly co-occurred. In a later analysis, HLA-associated TCR beta chains were found to be more clonally expanded and to have lower generation probabilities than equally common non-associated chains. The authors suggested that the approach could potentially be extended to other disease states and immunological phenotypes. Because the 87-base-pair reads could not distinguish some IMGT-functional V segments, including TRBV6-2 and TRBV6-3, those segments were excluded. While some public TCRs were present in many individuals, most TCR sequences turned up only very rarely across donors. The study gave a list of under 200 TCR beta chains associated with cytomegalovirus. A cluster of highly shared sequence variants was judged likely to represent a technical artifact of the sequencing pipeline. Most CMV-associated TCR beta chains appeared to be HLA-restricted in a later analysis, and the HLA associations seemed to be driven largely by CMV exposure. In both the original and validation cohorts, the classifier was reported to diagnose cytomegalovirus status with high specificity and sensitivity. Correlated functional status among segregating V segments might be attributable to linkage disequilibrium, but an unknown experimental factor could not be ruled out. A later analysis reported that several top co-occurrence clusters appeared linked to parvovirus B19, influenza, CMV and Epstein-Barr virus. In a later analysis, around 17,000 TCR beta sequences were associated with specific HLA alleles at a false discovery rate of 0.05. In a later genetic analysis, fewer N-insertions in productive TCRs were reported among donors in an Asian-associated ancestry cluster than the approximately 630-donor mean.

Per the germline V gene (reference sequence), LNHDA is the CDR1 and SQIVND is the CDR2. The CDR3 numbers 15 residues from cysteine through phenylalanine. Only CDR3 DNA remains: 45 bases, in frame from the first base. Between the V and J ends, shortened by 3 bases and 3 bases respectively, the junction contains 12 bases. As for this clone: Its antigen is unknown. The record has no base qualities; no much larger clone is one base away.

The cohort comprised fewer than 750 healthy bone marrow donors. All cohort members were sampled while nominally healthy, although unrecorded immune exposures were likely present. The donor tested CMV seronegative, placing the donor among the approximately 360 seronegative members of the cohort. Each donor provided a peripheral blood sample, and peripheral blood mononuclear cells were used for TCR beta sequencing. The Qiagen DNeasy Blood Extraction Kit was used to extract genomic DNA from the blood cell samples. Input material: PBMCs. The TCR comes from a woman in her thirties or forties in good health and CMV-seronegative. The V gene is TRBV19 and the J gene is TRBJ2-1; TRBD2 is a possible D gene, resting on 6 matching bases. The CDR3 here reads CASSMTGVNYNEQFF. The base sequence is TGTGCCAGTAGTATGACGGGGGTTAACTACAATGAGCAGTTCTTC.